The following is a TCR beta chain sequence with its context. The entry originates in a study of blood T cell repertoires in COVID-19. For the study at large: Italy, Spain and the United States were the sources of the convalescent and acute COVID-19 samples.

Original processing methods: Amplification from reference gene primers served as the basis for estimated nucleated cell counts. Measured with immunoSEQ multiplex PCR; TCRdb has only the in-frame clones, and not every one. V, J and clone size reflect that table, while D and trimming were determined from the DNA. The sample holds over 150,000 clones, 65% to 85% seen once. The CDR3 totals 16 residues. CDR1 and CDR2 from the germline V gene are SGHTA and FQGNSA. V trimming: 1 base; J trimming: 2 bases; junction bases outside the gene matches: 4. The chain is built from TRBV7-2 and TRBJ1-5; 8 bases align to TRBD1. The source of this sequence is a man between 40 and 49 years old who had recovered from COVID-19. Sequenced input: PBMCs or T cells enriched from blood (not recorded which). The DNA of the CDR3 is TGTGCCAGCAGCTTAGGCCAGGGGGCGGGCAATCAGCCCCAGCATTTT. It is translated as CASSLGQGAGNQPQHF.